This T cell receptor beta chain comes out of a study of cytotoxic CD8 clonotypes in ibrutinib-treated CLL. General study results and limits: Whereas clonality rose at ibrutinib response, it declined toward baseline at progression. Baseline clonality, above age-matched healthy donor levels, tracked circulating CD8+ T-cell counts. Few clonotypes were public, and these shrank or held steady under treatment.

The CDR3 is 14 residues long. V lost 5 bases and J 3 bases, leaving 13 bases between the germline ends. CDR1 KGHSH and CDR2 LQKENI come from the germline V gene. Turning to this clone: Its antigen is unknown.

Investigators sought sequencing depths of between 1 in 200,000 and 1 in 1 million T cells. Profiling relied on immunoSEQ multiplex PCR, and the TCRdb table lists in-frame clones only, not all of them. The profile shows about 140,000 clones, 80% of them singletons. The rearrangement uses TRBV18 and TRBJ1-2; D is undetermined. The TCR comes from a human donor with chronic lymphocytic leukemia. The sample was PBMCs, taken after 36 months of ibrutinib treatment. Here the CDR3 DNA reads TGTGCCAGCTCAGCGGACCTTGCGGACTATGGCTACACCTTC. Its translation is CASSADLADYGYTF.